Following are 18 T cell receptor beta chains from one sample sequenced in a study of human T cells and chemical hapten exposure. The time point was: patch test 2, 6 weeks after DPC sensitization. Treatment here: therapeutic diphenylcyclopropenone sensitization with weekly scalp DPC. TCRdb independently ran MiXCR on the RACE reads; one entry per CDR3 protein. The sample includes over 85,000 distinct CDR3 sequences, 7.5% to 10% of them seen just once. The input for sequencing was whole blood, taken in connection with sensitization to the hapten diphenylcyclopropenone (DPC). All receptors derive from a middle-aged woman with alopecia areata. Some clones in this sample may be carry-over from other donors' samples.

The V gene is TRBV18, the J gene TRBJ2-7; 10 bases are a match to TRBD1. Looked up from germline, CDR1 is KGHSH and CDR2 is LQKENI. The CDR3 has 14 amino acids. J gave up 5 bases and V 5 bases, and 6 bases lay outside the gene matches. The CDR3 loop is CASSARDRGNEQYF. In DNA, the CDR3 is TGTGCCAGCTCAGCCAGGGACAGGGGCAACGAGCAGTACTTC.

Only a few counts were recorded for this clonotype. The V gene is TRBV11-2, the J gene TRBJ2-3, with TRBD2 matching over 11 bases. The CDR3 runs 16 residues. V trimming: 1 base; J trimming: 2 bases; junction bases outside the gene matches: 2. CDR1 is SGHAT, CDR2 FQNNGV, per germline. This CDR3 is CASSLVLAGDTDTQYF. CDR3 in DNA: TGTGCCAGCAGCTTAGTACTAGCGGGGGACACAGATACGCAGTATTTT. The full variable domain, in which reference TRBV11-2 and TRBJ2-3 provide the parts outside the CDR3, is EAGVAQSPRYKIIEKRQSVAFWCNPISGHATLYWYQQILGQGPKLLIQFQNNGVVDDSQLPKDRFSAERLKGVDSTLKIQPAKLEDSAVYLCASSLVLAGDTDTQYFGPGTRLTVL.

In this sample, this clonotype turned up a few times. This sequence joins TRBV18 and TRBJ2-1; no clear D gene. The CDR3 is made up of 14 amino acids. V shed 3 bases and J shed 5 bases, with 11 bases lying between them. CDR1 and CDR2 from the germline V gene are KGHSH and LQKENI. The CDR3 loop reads CASSPLMNDNEQFF. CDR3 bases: TGTGCCAGCTCACCTTTAATGAATGACAATGAGCAGTTCTTC.

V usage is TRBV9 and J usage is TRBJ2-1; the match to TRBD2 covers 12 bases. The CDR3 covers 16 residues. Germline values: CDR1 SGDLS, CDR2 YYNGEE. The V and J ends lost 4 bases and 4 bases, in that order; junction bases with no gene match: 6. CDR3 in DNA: TGTGCCAGCAGCCCAAGGACTAGCGGGATTTACAATGAGCAGTTCTTC. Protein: CASSPRTSGIYNEQFF.

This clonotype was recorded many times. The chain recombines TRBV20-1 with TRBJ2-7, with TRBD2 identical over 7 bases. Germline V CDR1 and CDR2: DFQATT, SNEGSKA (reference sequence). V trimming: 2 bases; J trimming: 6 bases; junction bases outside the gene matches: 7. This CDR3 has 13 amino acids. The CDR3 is CSARYAGGSEQYF. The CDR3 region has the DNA TGCAGTGCTAGATATGCGGGCGGGAGCGAGCAGTACTTC.

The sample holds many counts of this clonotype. CDR3 nucleotides: TGTGCCAGCAGCTTAGGTCGGGAGAGCGGGAACAATGAGCAGTTCTTC. Its translation is CASSLGRESGNNEQFF. The chain combines TRBV7-9 with TRBJ2-1; TRBD2 agrees at 7 bases. V dropped 1 base and J dropped 5; count of bases not matched to a gene: 8. CDR1 and CDR2 (germline): SEHNR, FQNEAQ (reference sequence). CDR3 length: 16 residues.

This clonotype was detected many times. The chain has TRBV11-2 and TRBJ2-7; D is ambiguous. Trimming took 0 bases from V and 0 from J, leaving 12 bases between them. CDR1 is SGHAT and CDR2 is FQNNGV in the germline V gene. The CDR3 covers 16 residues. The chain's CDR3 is CASSLDSSLSSYEQYF. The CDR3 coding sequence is TGTGCCAGCAGCTTAGATTCTTCTCTGAGCTCCTACGAGCAGTACTTC.

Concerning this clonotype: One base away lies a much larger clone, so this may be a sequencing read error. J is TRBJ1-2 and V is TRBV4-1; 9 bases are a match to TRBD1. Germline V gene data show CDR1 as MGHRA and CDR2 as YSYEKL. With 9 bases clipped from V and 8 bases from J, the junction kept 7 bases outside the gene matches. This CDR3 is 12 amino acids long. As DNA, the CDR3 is TGCGCCAGAACACAGGGGGCGCACGGCTACACCTTC. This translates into CARTQGAHGYTF.

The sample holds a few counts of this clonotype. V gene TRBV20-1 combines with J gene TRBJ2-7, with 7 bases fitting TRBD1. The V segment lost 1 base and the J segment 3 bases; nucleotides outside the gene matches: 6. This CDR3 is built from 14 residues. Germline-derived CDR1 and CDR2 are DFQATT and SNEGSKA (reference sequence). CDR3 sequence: CSARVWDRIYEQYF. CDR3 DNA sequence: TGCAGTGCTAGAGTTTGGGACAGAATCTACGAGCAGTACTTC.

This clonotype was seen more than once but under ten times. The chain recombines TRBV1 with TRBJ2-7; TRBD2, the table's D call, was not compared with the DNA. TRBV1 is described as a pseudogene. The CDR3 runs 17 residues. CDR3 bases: TGCACCAGCAGCCAAGATGGGGGACTAGCGGACTCCTACGAGCAGTACTTC. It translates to CTSSQDGGLADSYEQYF.

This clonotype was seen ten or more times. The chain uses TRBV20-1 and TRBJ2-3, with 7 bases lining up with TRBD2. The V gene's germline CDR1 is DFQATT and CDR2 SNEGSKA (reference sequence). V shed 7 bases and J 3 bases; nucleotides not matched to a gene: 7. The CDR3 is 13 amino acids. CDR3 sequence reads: CSVGPSGTDTQYF. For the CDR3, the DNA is TGCAGTGTTGGGCCTAGCGGAACAGATACGCAGTATTTT.

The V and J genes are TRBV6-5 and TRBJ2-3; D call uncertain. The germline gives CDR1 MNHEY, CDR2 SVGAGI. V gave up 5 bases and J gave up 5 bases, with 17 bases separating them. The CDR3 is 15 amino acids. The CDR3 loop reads CASSMDWAMGDTQYF. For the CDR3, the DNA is TGTGCCAGCAGTATGGATTGGGCCATGGGAGATACGCAGTATTTT.

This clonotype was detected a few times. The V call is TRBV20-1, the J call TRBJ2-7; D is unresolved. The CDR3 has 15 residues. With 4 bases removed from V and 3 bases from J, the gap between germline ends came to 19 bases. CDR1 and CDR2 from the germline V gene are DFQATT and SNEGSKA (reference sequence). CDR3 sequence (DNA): TGCAGTGCTATTCAAAACGCCCGCATTCGCTACGAGCAGTACTTC. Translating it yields CSAIQNARIRYEQYF.

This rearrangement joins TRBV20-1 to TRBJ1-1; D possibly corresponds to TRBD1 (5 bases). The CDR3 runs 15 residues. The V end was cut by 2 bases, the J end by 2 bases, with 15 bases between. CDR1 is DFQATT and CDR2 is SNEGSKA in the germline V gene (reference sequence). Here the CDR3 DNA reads TGCAGTGCTAGACCCCTGCCTACAGGTAACACTGAAGCTTTCTTT. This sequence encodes CSARPLPTGNTEAFF.

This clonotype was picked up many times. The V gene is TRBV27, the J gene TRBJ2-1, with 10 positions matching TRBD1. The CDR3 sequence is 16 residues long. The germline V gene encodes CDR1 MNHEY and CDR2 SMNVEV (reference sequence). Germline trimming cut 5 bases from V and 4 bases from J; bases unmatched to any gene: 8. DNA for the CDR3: TGTGCCAGCAGTCCAACCCGGGACAGGGGTTACAATGAGCAGTTCTTC. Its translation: CASSPTRDRGYNEQFF.

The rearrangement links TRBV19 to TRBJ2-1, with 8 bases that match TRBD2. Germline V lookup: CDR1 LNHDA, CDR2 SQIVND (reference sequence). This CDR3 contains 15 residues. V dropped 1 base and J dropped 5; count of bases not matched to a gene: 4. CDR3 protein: CASSIVSAGDNEQFF. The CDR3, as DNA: TGTGCCAGTAGTATAGTCTCAGCGGGAGACAATGAGCAGTTCTTC.

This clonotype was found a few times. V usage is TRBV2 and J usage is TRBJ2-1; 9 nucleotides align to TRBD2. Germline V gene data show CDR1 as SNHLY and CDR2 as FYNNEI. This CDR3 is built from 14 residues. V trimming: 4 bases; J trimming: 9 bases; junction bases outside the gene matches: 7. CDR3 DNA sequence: TGTGCCAGCAGTGGGCTAGCGGGAATTGTTGAGCAGTTCTTC. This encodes CASSGLAGIVEQFF.

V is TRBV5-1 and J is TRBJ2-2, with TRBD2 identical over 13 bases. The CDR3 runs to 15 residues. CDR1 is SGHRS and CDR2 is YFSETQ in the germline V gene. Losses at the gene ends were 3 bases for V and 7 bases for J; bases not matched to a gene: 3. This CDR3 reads CASSWTSGSSGELFF. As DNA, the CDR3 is TGCGCCAGCAGCTGGACTAGCGGGAGCAGCGGGGAGCTGTTTTTT.